Presented here are 27 T cell receptor beta chains from one specimen sequenced in a study of cytomegalovirus exposure and HLA in healthy donors. PCR primers comprised 60 Vbeta and 13 Jbeta primers. Only in-frame clones appear in the TCRdb table, and some are missing; sequencing was by immunoSEQ multiplex PCR. In the table there are tens of thousands of clones, 60% to 85% of which are singletons. The sample consisted of PBMCs. The receptor set was obtained from a man aged 40-49 years in good health and CMV-seronegative.

The CDR3 is CASSISFTDTQYF. The CDR3 nucleotides read TGCGCCAGCAGTATCAGTTTCACAGATACGCAGTATTTT. The rearrangement joins TRBV10-1 to TRBJ2-3; unclear D gene. The germline gives CDR1 WNHNN, CDR2 SYGVQD (reference sequence). The CDR3 length is 13 residues. Trimming took off 5 bases at V and 2 bases at J, with 8 bases between the two ends.

The rearrangement joins TRBV5-1 to TRBJ2-5, with D possibly TRBD2 on 5 matching bases. This CDR3 has 15 residues. V lost 4 bases to trimming and J lost 0 bases, with 13 bases between them. Germline CDR1 is SGHRS and CDR2 is YFSETQ. CDR3 amino acids: CASSRQPGNQETQYF. The DNA for the CDR3 is TGCGCCAGCAGCCGCCAGCCGGGAAACCAAGAGACCCAGTACTTC.

This clone showed up just a few times. This chain links TRBV5-1 with TRBJ2-1, with 7 bases that match TRBD2. Germline loops: CDR1 SGHRS, CDR2 YFSETQ. The J segment lost 2 bases and the V segment lost 0 bases, leaving 5 bases of the junction unmatched. The CDR3 consists of 16 residues. The chain's CDR3 is CASSLDPRETYNEQFF. As DNA, the CDR3 is TGCGCCAGCAGCTTGGATCCGCGGGAGACCTACAATGAGCAGTTCTTC.

Only one count was recorded for this clone. V is TRBV9 and J is TRBJ2-4; TRBD2 matches at 9 bases. Unmatched junction bases numbered 10, after V lost 5 bases and J lost 1 base. The CDR3 length is 17 residues. Germline CDR1 SGDLS, CDR2 YYNGEE. The CDR3 here is CASRAGGELMAKNIQYF. The CDR3 DNA is TGTGCCAGCAGAGCGGGAGGAGAGTTAATGGCCAAAAACATTCAGTACTTC. Full variable domain (outside the CDR3, taken from reference TRBV9 and TRBJ2-4): DSGVTQTPKHLITATGQRVTLRCSPRSGDLSVYWYQQSLDQGLQFLIQYYNGEERAKGNILERFSAQQFPDLHSELNLSSLELGDSALYFCASRAGGELMAKNIQYFGAGTRLSVL.

Turning to this clone: At one of its ends the junction is not consistent with the germline gene, which may arise from a read error. In the same sample, other DNA sequences code for this CDR3. The chain has TRBV5-5 and TRBJ2-7; TRBD2 matches at 9 bases. Germline CDR1 SGHKS, CDR2 YYEKEE (reference sequence). This CDR3 comprises 15 residues. CDR3 sequence: CASSLVASGNYEQYF. The CDR3 bases are TGCGCCAGCAGCTTGGTGGCTAGCGGGAACTACGAGCAGTACTTC.

This chain links TRBV6-6 with TRBJ2-7; a possible D gene is TRBD1 (6 bases). V gave up 5 bases and J gave up 2 bases, with 13 bases separating them. The V gene's germline CDR1 is MNHNY and CDR2 SVGAGI (reference sequence). This CDR3 is built from 14 residues. The DNA of the CDR3 is TGTGCCAGCAGTAGGGGGAATTATGCCTACGAGCAGTACTTC. It yields the protein CASSRGNYAYEQYF.

This clone was picked up one time. The chain is built from TRBV30 and TRBJ1-3, with D possibly being TRBD1 (5 bases). Trimming took off 5 bases at V and 0 bases at J, with 17 bases between the two ends. From germline, CDR1 is GTSNPN and CDR2 SVGIG (reference sequence). The CDR3 sequence is 16 residues long. The CDR3 loop is CAWGLAGGGSGNTIYF. The CDR3 DNA follows: TGTGCCTGGGGATTAGCCGGGGGTGGCTCTGGAAACACCATATATTTT.

V gene TRBV18 combines with J gene TRBJ1-5; tentatively, D is TRBD1 (5 bases). The CDR3 spans 16 residues. Germline values: CDR1 KGHSH, CDR2 LQKENI. Deletions cut 4 bases from V and 3 bases from J, with 16 bases between. CDR3 DNA sequence: TGTGCCAGCTCACACGACTCCAACAGGTACAATCAGCCCCAGCATTTT. It codes for CASSHDSNRYNQPQHF.

The chain uses TRBV19 and TRBJ1-6; no reliable D call. The CDR3 covers 15 residues. V lost 10 bases and J lost 6, with 19 bases in between. In germline, CDR1 is LNHDA, CDR2 SQIVND (reference sequence). Here the CDR3 DNA reads TGTGCCAACTTCTTGGAGGGATTAACTAATTCACCCCTCCACTTT. It translates to CANFLEGLTNSPLHF. The full variable domain, in which reference TRBV19 and TRBJ1-6 provide the parts outside the CDR3, is DGGITQSPKYLFRKEGQNVTLSCEQNLNHDAMYWYRQDPGQGLRLIYYSQIVNDFQKGDIAEGYSVSREKKESFPLTVTSAQKNPTAFYLCANFLEGLTNSPLHFGNGTRLTVT.

V gene TRBV4-2 combines with J gene TRBJ2-5, with TRBD1 matching over 7 bases. Germline V gene sequence: CDR1 LGHNA, CDR2 YNFKEQ. The CDR3 is made up of 15 amino acids. Losses at the gene ends were 2 bases for V and 1 base for J; bases not matched to a gene: 4. The CDR3: CASSQRWDSQETQYF. The CDR3 nucleotides are TGTGCCAGCAGCCAACGGTGGGACAGCCAAGAGACCCAGTACTTC.

J is TRBJ2-2 and V is TRBV29-1; TRBD2 is a possible D gene (7 bases). Germline V CDR1 and CDR2: SQVTM, ANQGSEA. CDR3 size: 14 residues. V was clipped by 3 bases and J by 5 bases, with 13 bases between them. The DNA of the CDR3 is TGCAGCGTTGAGGGGGGGCCAAGGACCGGGGAGCTGTTTTTT. Amino acids: CSVEGGPRTGELFF.

This chain connects TRBV19 to TRBJ2-2; D gene unclear. The germline V gene encodes CDR1 LNHDA and CDR2 SQIVND (reference sequence). The CDR3 totals 14 residues. V gave up 1 base and J gave up 1 base, with 4 bases separating them. The CDR3 region has the DNA TGTGCCAGTAGTATAGCAGGGAACACCGGGGAGCTGTTTTTT. Translated, it gives CASSIAGNTGELFF.

V gene TRBV2 combines with J gene TRBJ2-1, with 14 nucleotides matching TRBD2. This CDR3 has 13 amino acids. The germline CDR1 and CDR2 sequences are SNHLY and FYNNEI. V lost 4 bases, J lost 15 bases, and 5 bases stayed unmatched. This CDR3 reads CASSGLAGGPGFF. For the CDR3, the DNA is TGTGCCAGCAGTGGACTAGCGGGAGGGCCCGGGTTCTTC.

The rearrangement joins TRBV5-4 to TRBJ1-3; possible D gene TRBD1, 6 bases. CDR1 and CDR2 from the germline V gene are SGHNT and YYREEE (reference sequence). Between the trimmed V and J ends, which lost 0 bases and 1 base, there was a span of 11 bases. This CDR3 is built from 16 residues. CDR3 sequence: CASSLGPGVSGNTIYF. Here the CDR3 DNA reads TGTGCCAGCAGCTTGGGGCCAGGGGTTTCTGGAAACACCATATATTTT.

The CDR3 sequence is CASSIIPGQATTGELFF. The CDR3 bases are TGCGCCAGCAGCATCATACCGGGACAGGCGACCACCGGGGAGCTGTTTTTT. V is TRBV5-1 and J is TRBJ2-2, with 8 bases aligning to TRBD1. The CDR3 runs 17 residues. V lost 4 bases, J lost 4 bases, and 12 bases stayed unmatched. The V gene's germline CDR1 is SGHRS and CDR2 YFSETQ.

This sequence joins TRBV5-6 and TRBJ1-2, with D uncertain. Germline CDR1 is SGHDT and CDR2 is YYEEEE. The CDR3 runs 14 residues. V lost 0 bases, J lost 7 bases, and 13 bases lay in between. The CDR3 coding sequence is TGTGCCAGCAGCTTGGACCTCCGGCGGGGTGGCTACACCTTC. Translating gives CASSLDLRRGGYTF.

This chain joins TRBV6-1 and TRBJ2-5; D may be TRBD1 (5 bases). With 2 bases removed from V and 4 bases from J, the gap between germline ends came to 5 bases. This CDR3 has 12 residues. Germline loops: CDR1 MNHNS, CDR2 SASEGT. The CDR3 DNA reads as TGTGCCAGCAGTGAAAGGGGAGAGACCCAGTACTTC. Its protein is CASSERGETQYF.

The chain employs TRBV30 and TRBJ1-5; D may be TRBD1 (5 bases). Germline CDR1 GTSNPN, CDR2 SVGIG (reference sequence). CDR3 length equals 15 residues. The ends were cut back, 1 base at V and 5 bases at J, with 15 bases in the middle. This CDR3 reads CAWSGQPHRDQPQHF. In DNA form, the CDR3 reads TGTGCCTGGAGTGGACAGCCCCACCGGGATCAGCCCCAGCATTTT. The full variable domain, its missing parts supplied by reference TRBV30 and TRBJ1-5, is SQTIHQWPATLVQPVGSPLSLECTVEGTSNPNLYWYRQAAGRGLQLLFYSVGIGQISSEVPQNLSASRPQDRQFILSSKKLLLSDSGFYLCAWSGQPHRDQPQHFGDGTRLSIL.

The chain couples TRBV28 to TRBJ2-1; 8 nucleotides match TRBD1. The CDR3 sequence is 17 residues long. Germline V gene lookup returns CDR1 MDHEN and CDR2 SYDVKM. V shed 3 bases, J shed 0 bases, and the junction held 7 bases outside the gene matches. This CDR3 is CASSFRQGPNSYNEQFF. DNA for the CDR3: TGTGCCAGCAGTTTCAGACAGGGGCCAAACTCCTACAATGAGCAGTTCTTC.

This chain joins TRBV9 and TRBJ2-7; TRBD1 matches 12 bases. The germline CDR1 and CDR2 sequences are SGDLS and YYNGEE. The CDR3 loop spans 17 amino acids. V was clipped by 4 bases and J by 6 bases; unmatched bases: 14. CDR3 sequence reads: CASSFRDRGPQSGEQYF. The CDR3 DNA follows: TGTGCCAGCAGCTTCCGGGACAGGGGGCCGCAGAGTGGCGAGCAGTACTTC.

There are a few counts of this clone. V usage is TRBV27 and J usage is TRBJ1-4; D is perhaps TRBD1 (5 bases). This CDR3 contains 15 residues. Trimming removed 0 bases at V and 4 bases at J, with 9 bases between. The germline V gene has CDR1 MNHEY and CDR2 SMNVEV (reference sequence). DNA for the CDR3: TGTGCCAGCAGTTTATCGTGGCAGGGTAATGAAAAACTGTTTTTT. Its protein is CASSLSWQGNEKLFF.

The chain has TRBV5-1 and TRBJ2-3, with 9 bases that match TRBD1. Germline trimming cut 2 bases from V and 5 bases from J; bases unmatched to any gene: 6. The germline CDR1 and CDR2 sequences are SGHRS and YFSETQ. This CDR3 region has 15 residues. In DNA form, the CDR3 reads TGCGCCAGCAGCTTTGGACAGGGGCGAGGAGATACGCAGTATTTT. Protein sequence: CASSFGQGRGDTQYF.

The chain uses TRBV10-1 and TRBJ2-5, with TRBD1 matching 9 bases. Unmatched junction bases numbered 7, after V lost 4 bases and J lost 4 bases. This CDR3 is built from 15 residues. Germline CDR1 is WNHNN and CDR2 is SYGVQD (reference sequence). CDR3 nucleotides: TGCGCCAGCAGTGCGAAGGGGACAGGGATAGAGACCCAGTACTTC. It translates to CASSAKGTGIETQYF.

This chain links TRBV7-9 with TRBJ2-1; D remains ambiguous. Per germline, CDR1 SEHNR and CDR2 FQNEAQ (reference sequence). The CDR3 length is 15 residues. With 8 bases removed from V and 0 bases from J, the gap between germline ends came to 14 bases. The CDR3 bases are TGTGCCAGCTTAAATCTGAGCGACTCCTACAATGAGCAGTTCTTC. This encodes CASLNLSDSYNEQFF.

This clone was found a few times. V gene TRBV7-2 combines with J gene TRBJ1-1; D remains ambiguous. Trimming removed 2 bases from V and 6 bases from J, with 16 bases in between. This CDR3 has 15 residues. Germline CDR1 and CDR2: SGHTA and FQGNSA. Here the CDR3 DNA reads TGTGCCAGCAGCTTATTCCTGGGGAGGTCTTCTGAAGCTTTCTTT. Its protein product is CASSLFLGRSSEAFF.

The J gene is TRBJ2-7, the V gene TRBV28, with 10 bases aligning to TRBD1. Germline CDR1 is MDHEN and CDR2 is SYDVKM. This CDR3 is 16 amino acids long. Trimming at V came to 6 bases and at J to 1 base, leaving 9 bases not matched to a gene. The CDR3 DNA reads TGTGCCAGCAGGTCCCCCGGGACAGGGGTTTCCTACGAGCAGTACTTC. Translated, it gives CASRSPGTGVSYEQYF.

This clone occurred a few times. The chain links TRBV19 to TRBJ2-2; TRBD2 is a possible D gene (6 bases). The CDR3 length is 13 residues. CDR1 and CDR2 from the germline V gene are LNHDA and SQIVND (reference sequence). V gave up 5 bases and J gave up 7 bases, with 11 bases separating them. The CDR3 DNA reads TGTGCCAGTAGTGAGGGAGGACGCGGGGAGCTGTTTTTT. Translated, it gives CASSEGGRGELFF.